This T cell receptor beta chain is from a study of T cell responses to AZD1222 COVID-19 vaccine. Study in general: Second-dose intervals near 4 or 12 weeks were combined.

Libraries were prepared by immunoSEQ multiplex PCR; TCRdb keeps only in-frame clonotypes and omits some of them. Of 75,000 to 95,000 clones in the sample, 88% were seen once. A remark on this clone: Its specificity is not known.

The trim removed 8 bases at V and 1 base at J, leaving 8 bases unmatched. Germline assignment: CDR1 LGHNA and CDR2 YNFKEQ. This CDR3 contains 15 residues. Points from the study as a whole: The donor cohort was predominantly white British with a female majority, and clonal diversity may have been underestimated. Mapped onto spike, vaccine-associated CD4 TCRs spanned it and were dominant at 160-218 and 743-854.

The rearrangement links TRBV4-2 to TRBJ2-3; 8 nucleotides align to TRBD2. The sequence was obtained from an adult in good health. The sequencing here drew on peripheral blood, taken on day 0 of AZD1222 vaccination. The CDR3 region is CASGDSGARTDTQYF. The DNA of the CDR3 is TGTGCCAGCGGAGATAGCGGGGCCCGCACAGATACGCAGTATTTT.